The clone carrying this T cell receptor (beta chain) has a count of ten or more. No antigen is known for it. The study separated CD4+ cells into CD45RA+ naive and CD45RA-negative memory subsets. Sequencing used immunoSEQ multiplex PCR; TCRdb keeps in-frame clones, though not all of them. The sample has about 960,000 clones, around three quarters seen once. The sample originates from a study of shared clonotypes between healthy human individuals. Study findings and constraints: Some clonotypes were shared by all four sorted-subset donors, while others were not shared. The non-shared ones had lower generation probabilities than the shared ones. The rarefaction results pointed to incomplete sorted-subset sequencing despite large depth.

Per germline, CDR1 MGHRA and CDR2 YSYEKL. V shed 0 bases, J shed 5 bases, and the junction held 9 bases outside the gene matches. The CDR3 extends over 17 amino acids. The TCR sequence derives from a man aged 18 to 35 in good health. Sequencing used memory CD4+ T cells sorted from blood. Specified subset: CD45RA-negative fraction. The J gene is TRBJ2-1, the V gene TRBV4-1; 8 bases line up with TRBD2. In nucleotides, the CDR3 is TGCGCCAGCAGCCAAGATATAGGCGGGAGGTCAAACAATGAGCAGTTCTTC. Protein: CASSQDIGGRSNNEQFF.